This T cell receptor (beta chain) was profiled in a study of immune evolution from preneoplasia to lung adenocarcinoma. This table comes from immunoSEQ multiplex PCR, and its TCRdb copy is limited to in-frame clones, with some not included. The sample carries 6,000 to 9,500 clones, 55% to 80% recorded once. This CDR3 comprises 12 residues. V lost 7 bases, J lost 2 bases, and 9 bases lay in between. Germline lookup yields CDR1 SGHNT and CDR2 YYREEE (reference sequence). The J gene is TRBJ1-1, the V gene TRBV5-4; D may be TRBD1 (5 bases). The sequenced material came from FFPE lung adenocarcinoma in situ tissue. The TCR was taken from a donor older than 65 with lung adenocarcinoma. Some clones in this sample may be carry-over from other donors' samples. The CDR3 loop is CASSQGNTEAFF. The DNA of the CDR3 is TGTGCCAGCTCGCAGGGCAACACTGAAGCTTTCTTT.